These 26 T cell receptor beta chains were all obtained from the same sample, sequenced in a study of cytomegalovirus exposure and HLA in healthy donors. Primers for the PCR totalled 60 Vbeta and 13 Jbeta. Only in-frame clones appear in the TCRdb table, and some are missing; sequencing was by immunoSEQ multiplex PCR. The table has about 94,000 clones, more than 75% seen once. Sequenced: PBMCs. These TCRs come from a human donor in good health.

The genes are TRBV5-1 and TRBJ2-2; 9 nucleotides agree with TRBD1. CDR1 and CDR2 (germline): SGHRS, YFSETQ. The CDR3 has 17 residues. The V segment lost 3 bases and the J segment 6 bases; nucleotides outside the gene matches: 12. This CDR3 is CASSSLPGTGKAGELFF. The CDR3 region has the DNA TGCGCCAGCAGCTCCCTCCCCGGGACAGGGAAGGCCGGGGAGCTGTTTTTT.

CDR3 sequence (DNA): TGTGCCAGCAGCTTAGAGGCTAGCGGCACAGATACGCAGTATTTT. Protein sequence: CASSLEASGTDTQYF. J is TRBJ2-3 and V is TRBV7-6; a weak D match, TRBD2 (6 bases). The CDR3 runs 15 residues. Deletions cut 1 base from V and 1 base from J, with 9 bases between. The V gene's germline CDR1 is SGHVS and CDR2 FNYEAQ.

This rearrangement joins TRBV15 to TRBJ2-7, with TRBD2 matching over 8 bases. Germline assignment: CDR1 LNHNV and CDR2 YYDKDF (reference sequence). With V trimmed by 1 base and J by 1 base, 3 bases remained unmatched. The CDR3 is 15 amino acids. DNA of the CDR3: TGTGCCACCAGCAGAGGGAGACTAGCGTCCTACGAGCAGTACTTC. Translation: CATSRGRLASYEQYF.

The CDR3 region has the DNA TGTGCCAGCAGCAGACAGGACCTAGCCAAAAACATTCAGTACTTC. As protein: CASSRQDLAKNIQYF. The chain joins TRBV11-1 to TRBJ2-4; tentative D call: TRBD1 (6 bases). The V and J ends lost 5 bases and 0 bases respectively, with 11 bases between them. The CDR3 extends over 15 amino acids. CDR1 and CDR2 from the germline V gene are SGHAT and FQDESV (reference sequence).

This clone was seen more than once but under ten times. V and J are TRBV6-1 and TRBJ2-7; the match to TRBD1 covers 7 bases. This CDR3 has 15 amino acids. V was pared by 4 bases and J by 3 bases, with 9 bases of the junction left unmatched. Looked up from germline, CDR1 is MNHNS and CDR2 is SASEGT. The CDR3 spells CASSAQKGQYYEQYF. DNA of the CDR3: TGTGCCAGCAGTGCCCAAAAGGGACAGTACTACGAGCAGTACTTC.

The chain couples TRBV10-3 to TRBJ2-2, with a tentative D call TRBD1 (6 bases). In germline, CDR1 is ENHRY, CDR2 SYGVKD. Trimming left V 6 bases short and J 4 bases short, with 9 bases between. The CDR3 is made up of 13 amino acids. The CDR3 sequence is CAIRKQGTGELFF. CDR3 in DNA: TGTGCCATCAGGAAACAGGGCACCGGGGAGCTGTTTTTT.

The rearrangement uses TRBV7-6 and TRBJ2-7, with D possibly being TRBD1 (6 bases). The V end lost 5 bases, the J end lost 1 base, and 9 bases lay between the germline ends. Germline CDR1 SGHVS, CDR2 FNYEAQ. There are 13 residues in the CDR3. DNA of the CDR3: TGTGCCAGCAGCCACGGACAGTCCTACGAGCAGTACTTC. Protein sequence: CASSHGQSYEQYF.

This chain links TRBV28 with TRBJ2-4; TRBD2 is a possible D gene (6 bases). CDR1 and CDR2 (germline): MDHEN, SYDVKM. This CDR3 contains 16 residues. Trimming removed 6 bases at V and 3 bases at J, with 18 bases between. The CDR3 is CASSGSRGIIKNIQYF. Written as DNA, the CDR3 is TGTGCCAGCAGCGGTTCCCGCGGGATTATCAAAAACATTCAGTACTTC.

This chain links TRBV5-4 with TRBJ2-4, with unresolved D. Trimming removed 4 bases from V and 3 bases from J, with 11 bases in between. This CDR3 is 14 amino acids long. Germline V gene sequence: CDR1 SGHNT, CDR2 YYREEE (reference sequence). The DNA for the CDR3 is TGTGCCAGCAGCCCCGGTATTGACAAAAACATTCAGTACTTC. This gives the protein CASSPGIDKNIQYF.

A few counts support this clone. The rearrangement joins TRBV6-6 to TRBJ2-7; TRBD2 matches 7 bases. CDR1 and CDR2 from the germline V gene are MNHNY and SVGAGI (reference sequence). V lost 2 bases, J lost 7 bases, and 5 bases stayed unmatched. The CDR3 is made up of 13 amino acids. The CDR3 region is CASSYGSGWEQYF. The CDR3 DNA reads TGTGCCAGCAGTTACGGTAGCGGGTGGGAGCAGTACTTC.

This chain connects TRBV5-1 to TRBJ1-2; 7 bases match TRBD1. V shed 0 bases and J 4 bases; nucleotides not matched to a gene: 6. Germline V lookup: CDR1 SGHRS, CDR2 YFSETQ. The length of the CDR3 is 15 residues. The CDR3 loop is CASSLEGAPSYGYTF. CDR3 DNA sequence: TGCGCCAGCAGCTTGGAGGGGGCGCCTAGCTATGGCTACACCTTC.

The rearrangement links TRBV15 to TRBJ2-2; 9 nucleotides agree with TRBD1. From germline, CDR1 is LNHNV and CDR2 YYDKDF (reference sequence). The V and J ends lost 0 bases and 6 bases, in that order; junction bases with no gene match: 8. The CDR3 spans 17 residues. CDR3 nucleotides: TGTGCCACCAGCAGAGATCTACCGGGGACAGGGCCCGGGGAGCTGTTTTTT. This sequence encodes CATSRDLPGTGPGELFF.

This clone appeared a single time. The chain uses TRBV27 and TRBJ2-7, with a possible D match to TRBD2 (5 bases). The V end was cut by 2 bases, the J end by 6 bases, with 8 bases between. CDR3 size: 12 residues. In germline, CDR1 is MNHEY, CDR2 SMNVEV (reference sequence). CDR3 nucleotides: TGTGCCAGCAGTTTAGGCGGGCTCGAGCAGTACTTC. Its translation is CASSLGGLEQYF.

V is TRBV11-3 and J is TRBJ2-1; a possible D gene is TRBD1 (6 bases). Per germline, CDR1 SGHNT and CDR2 YENEEA. The CDR3 runs to 13 residues. Trimming took 3 bases from V and 5 from J, leaving 8 bases between them. The CDR3 loop reads CASSFRGHNEQFF. In DNA form, the CDR3 reads TGTGCCAGCAGCTTCAGGGGACACAATGAGCAGTTCTTC.

The rearrangement joins TRBV7-9 to TRBJ1-2; 10 bases map to TRBD1. The CDR3 is 14 residues long. CDR1 is SEHNR, CDR2 FQNEAQ, per germline (reference sequence). Losses at the gene ends were 5 bases for V and 5 bases for J; bases not matched to a gene: 5. CDR3 sequence (DNA): TGTGCCAGCAGCCCGACAGGGGGCCCTTATGGCTACACCTTC. As protein: CASSPTGGPYGYTF.

The genes are TRBV7-9 and TRBJ1-1; no clear D. V lost 6 bases and J 3 bases, leaving 8 bases between the germline ends. This CDR3 comprises 12 residues. Germline loops: CDR1 SEHNR, CDR2 FQNEAQ (reference sequence). The CDR3 spells CASRLLDTEAFF. The CDR3 nucleotides read TGTGCCAGCAGGCTACTAGACACTGAAGCTTTCTTT.

The chain carries TRBV4-2 and TRBJ2-2; D might be TRBD1 (5 bases). Trimming stripped 4 bases from V and 6 bases from J, with 12 bases between. This CDR3 is built from 14 residues. Germline V gives CDR1 LGHNA, CDR2 YNFKEQ. CDR3 protein: CASSPPAGPGELFF. The CDR3 DNA sequence: TGTGCCAGCAGCCCGCCGGCAGGGCCCGGGGAGCTGTTTTTT.

This chain joins TRBV5-1 and TRBJ2-7; D perhaps matches TRBD1 (6 bases). This CDR3 contains 14 residues. Germline V CDR1 and CDR2: SGHRS, YFSETQ. The V end lost 3 bases, the J end lost 2 bases, and 12 bases lay between the germline ends. The CDR3 here is CASSSDRITYEQYF. Here the CDR3 DNA reads TGCGCCAGCAGCTCCGACAGGATCACCTACGAGCAGTACTTC.

CDR3 sequence: CASSPRWTGRDEQYF. CDR3 bases: TGTGCCAGCAGCCCGCGATGGACAGGGCGCGACGAGCAGTACTTC. The rearrangement links TRBV7-3 to TRBJ2-7; 8 bases line up with TRBD1. J lost 5 bases, V lost 5 bases, and 11 bases had no gene match. The germline V gene has CDR1 SGHTA and CDR2 FQGTGA. This CDR3 is 15 amino acids long.

V is TRBV6-6 and J is TRBJ2-1; no definite D call. V was pared by 2 bases and J by 5 bases, with 4 bases between. The CDR3 runs to 12 residues. CDR1 MNHNY and CDR2 SVGAGI come from the germline V gene (reference sequence). The CDR3 DNA follows: TGTGCCAGCAGTTACAGCCACAATGAGCAGTTCTTC. Amino acids: CASSYSHNEQFF.

V usage is TRBV6-4 and J usage is TRBJ1-5; D is undetermined. Trimming took off 2 bases at V and 2 bases at J, with 13 bases between the two ends. Germline V gene sequence: CDR1 MRHNA, CDR2 SNTAGT. CDR3 length: 16 residues. CDR3 residues: CASSDEIRRGNQPQHF. DNA for the CDR3: TGTGCCAGCAGTGACGAGATACGGCGGGGCAATCAGCCCCAGCATTTT.

This chain connects TRBV27 to TRBJ1-4; tentatively, D is TRBD1 (6 bases). The CDR3 is made up of 15 amino acids. The germline CDR1 and CDR2 sequences are MNHEY and SMNVEV (reference sequence). V was clipped by 4 bases and J by 4 bases, with 13 bases between them. The CDR3 DNA is TGTGCCAGCAGTTCCCGGACAGTCATTAATGAAAAACTGTTTTTT. The encoded protein is CASSSRTVINEKLFF. Supplemented by reference TRBV27 and TRBJ1-4, the full variable domain reads EAQVTQNPRYLITVTGKKLTVTCSQNMNHEYMSWYRQDPGLGLRQIYYSMNVEVTDKGDVPEGYKVSRKEKRNFPLILESPSPNQTSLYFCASSSRTVINEKLFFGSGTQLSVL.

This rearrangement joins TRBV9 to TRBJ2-2; tentative D call: TRBD2 (6 bases). V lost 4 bases to trimming and J lost 5 bases, with 21 bases between them. The CDR3 spans 17 residues. CDR1 and CDR2 from the germline V gene are SGDLS and YYNGEE. This CDR3 reads CASSSHGGIERTGELFF. DNA for the CDR3: TGTGCCAGCAGCTCCCATGGCGGGATCGAGAGGACCGGGGAGCTGTTTTTT. The full variable domain, completed using reference TRBV9 and TRBJ2-2, is DSGVTQTPKHLITATGQRVTLRCSPRSGDLSVYWYQQSLDQGLQFLIQYYNGEERAKGNILERFSAQQFPDLHSELNLSSLELGDSALYFCASSSHGGIERTGELFFGEGSRLTVL.

The sample holds a few counts of this clone. This chain connects TRBV4-1 to TRBJ1-4, with TRBD1 as a possible D gene (5 bases). The CDR3 sequence is 15 residues long. Germline assignment: CDR1 MGHRA and CDR2 YSYEKL. V was shortened by 0 bases and J by 8 bases, with 13 bases between the two germline ends. This CDR3 is CASSQDRYSGEKLFF. Written as DNA, the CDR3 is TGCGCCAGCAGCCAAGATAGGTATTCAGGGGAAAAACTGTTTTTT.

This clone came up a few times. The chain carries TRBV7-3 and TRBJ2-3; the D is unclear. CDR1 SGHTA and CDR2 FQGTGA come from the germline V gene. CDR3 length: 15 residues. Trimming removed 4 bases at V and 2 bases at J, with 13 bases between. CDR3: CASSSASGITDTQYF. The CDR3 nucleotides read TGTGCCAGCAGCTCAGCCTCAGGAATCACAGATACGCAGTATTTT.

The chain has TRBV19 and TRBJ2-5; 15 nucleotides match TRBD2. Germline V gene lookup returns CDR1 LNHDA and CDR2 SQIVND (reference sequence). This CDR3 is built from 15 residues. V was clipped by 9 bases and J by 3 bases; unmatched bases: 5. This CDR3 reads CASSRTSGREETQYF. As DNA, the CDR3 is TGTGCCAGCTCAAGGACTAGCGGGAGGGAAGAGACCCAGTACTTC.